This T cell receptor beta chain was documented in a study of metastatic and nonmetastatic thyroid tumors. Study at large: Repertoire comparison spanned blood and tumor or nodule tissue of malignant and benign thyroid patients.

A few counts support this clone. MiXCR re-clonotyped the PCR reads for TCRdb. The data contain tens of thousands of clones, about 33% of them seen just once; the ten biggest clones take up approximately 16%. CDR3 length: 14 amino acids. CDR1 and CDR2 (germline): MNHNS, SASEGT. V gave up 5 bases and J gave up 1 base; unmatched junction bases: 4. There were no patients who had received any treatment before thyroid surgery. Sample: tumor tissue. The rearrangement links TRBV6-1 to TRBJ1-1, with TRBD1 identical over 7 bases. The receptor was isolated from a female donor with papillary thyroid cancer or a benign thyroid nodule (not recorded which). Some clones in this sample may be carry-over from other donors' samples. The CDR3 DNA reads as TGTGCCAGCAGTCCCCCAGGGGGGAACACTGAAGCTTTCTTT. It specifies CASSPPGGNTEAFF.